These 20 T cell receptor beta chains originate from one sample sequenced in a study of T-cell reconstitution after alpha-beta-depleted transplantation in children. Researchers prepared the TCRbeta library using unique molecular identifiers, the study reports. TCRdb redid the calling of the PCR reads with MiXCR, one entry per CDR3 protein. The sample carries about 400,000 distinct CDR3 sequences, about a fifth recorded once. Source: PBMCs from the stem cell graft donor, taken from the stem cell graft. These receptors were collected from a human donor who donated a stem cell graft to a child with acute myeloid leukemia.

CDR3 in DNA: TGCGCCAGCAGCTTGGTCGCGGCGGGGGGATCCTACGAGCAGTACTTC. Translation: CASSLVAAGGSYEQYF. The chain is built from TRBV5-1 and TRBJ2-7, with 8 bases that match TRBD2. The germline CDR1 and CDR2 sequences are SGHRS and YFSETQ. V gave up 0 bases and J gave up 1 base; unmatched junction bases: 6. This CDR3 has 16 amino acids.

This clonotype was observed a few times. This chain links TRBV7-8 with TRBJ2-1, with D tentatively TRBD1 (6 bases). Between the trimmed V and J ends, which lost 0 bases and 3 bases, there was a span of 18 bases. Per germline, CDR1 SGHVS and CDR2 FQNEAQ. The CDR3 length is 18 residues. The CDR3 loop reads CASSLAGGLLRGYNEQFF. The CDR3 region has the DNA TGTGCCAGCAGCTTAGCAGGGGGATTACTCAGGGGCTACAATGAGCAGTTCTTC. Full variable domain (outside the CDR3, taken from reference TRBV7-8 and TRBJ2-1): GAGVSQSPRYKVAKRGQDVALRCDPISGHVSLFWYQQALGQGPEFLTYFQNEAQLDKSGLPSDRFFAERPEGSVSTLKIQRTQQEDSAVYLCASSLAGGLLRGYNEQFFGPGTRLTVL.

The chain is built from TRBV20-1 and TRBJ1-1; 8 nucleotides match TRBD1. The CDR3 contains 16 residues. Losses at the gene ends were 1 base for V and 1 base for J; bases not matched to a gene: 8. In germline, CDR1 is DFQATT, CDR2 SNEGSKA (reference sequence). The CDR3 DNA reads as TGCAGTGCTAGAGCTAGGACAGGGCCCCCGAACACTGAAGCTTTCTTT. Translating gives CSARARTGPPNTEAFF.

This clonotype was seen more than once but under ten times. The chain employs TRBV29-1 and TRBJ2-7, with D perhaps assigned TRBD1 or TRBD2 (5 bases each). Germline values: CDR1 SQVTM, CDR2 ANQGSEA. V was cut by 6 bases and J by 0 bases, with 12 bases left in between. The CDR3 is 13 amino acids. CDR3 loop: CSVRRDPSYEQYF. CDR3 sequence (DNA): TGCAGCGTCCGCAGGGACCCCTCCTACGAGCAGTACTTC.

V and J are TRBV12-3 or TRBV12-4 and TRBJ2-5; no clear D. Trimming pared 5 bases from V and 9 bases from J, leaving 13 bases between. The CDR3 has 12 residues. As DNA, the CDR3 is TGTGCCAGCAGTCCCTTTGATTTTGCCCAGTACTTC. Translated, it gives CASSPFDFAQYF.

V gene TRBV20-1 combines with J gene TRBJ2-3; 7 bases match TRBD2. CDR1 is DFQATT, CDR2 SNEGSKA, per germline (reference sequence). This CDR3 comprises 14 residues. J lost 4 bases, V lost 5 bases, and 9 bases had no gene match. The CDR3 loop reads CSALPAGTSDTQYF. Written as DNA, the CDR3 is TGCAGTGCTCTCCCAGCGGGGACCTCAGATACGCAGTATTTT.

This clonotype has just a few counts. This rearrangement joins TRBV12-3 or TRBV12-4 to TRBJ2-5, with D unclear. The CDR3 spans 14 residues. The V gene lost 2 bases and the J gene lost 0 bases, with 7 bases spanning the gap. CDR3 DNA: TGTGCCAGCAGTTTAATCCGTGACCAAGAGACCCAGTACTTC. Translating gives CASSLIRDQETQYF.

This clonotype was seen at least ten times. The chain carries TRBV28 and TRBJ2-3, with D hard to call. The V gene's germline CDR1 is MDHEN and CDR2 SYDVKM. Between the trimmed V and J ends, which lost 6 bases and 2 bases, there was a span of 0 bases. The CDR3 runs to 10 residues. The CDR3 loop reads CASSTDTQYF. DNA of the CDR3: TGTGCCAGCAGCACAGATACGCAGTATTTT.

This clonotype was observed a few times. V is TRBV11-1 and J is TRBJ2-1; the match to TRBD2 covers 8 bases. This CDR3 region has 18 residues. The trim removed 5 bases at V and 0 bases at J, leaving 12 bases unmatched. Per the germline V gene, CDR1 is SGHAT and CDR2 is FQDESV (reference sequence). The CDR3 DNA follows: TGTGCCAGCAGCCCTCTGGCGGGAGGCCTAAGCTCCTACAATGAGCAGTTCTTC. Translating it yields CASSPLAGGLSSYNEQFF. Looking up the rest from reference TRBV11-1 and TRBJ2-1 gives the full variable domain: EAEVAQSPRYKITEKSQAVAFWCDPISGHATLYWYRQILGQGPELLVQFQDESVVDDSQLPKDRFSAERLKGVDSTLKIQPAELGDSAMYLCASSPLAGGLSSYNEQFFGPGTRLTVL.

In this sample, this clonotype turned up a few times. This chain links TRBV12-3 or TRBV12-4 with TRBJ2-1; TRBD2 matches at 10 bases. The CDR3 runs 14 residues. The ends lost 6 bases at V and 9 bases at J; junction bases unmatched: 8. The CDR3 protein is CASREREGLGEQFF. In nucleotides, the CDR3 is TGTGCCAGCAGAGAGCGGGAGGGCTTAGGTGAGCAGTTCTTC.

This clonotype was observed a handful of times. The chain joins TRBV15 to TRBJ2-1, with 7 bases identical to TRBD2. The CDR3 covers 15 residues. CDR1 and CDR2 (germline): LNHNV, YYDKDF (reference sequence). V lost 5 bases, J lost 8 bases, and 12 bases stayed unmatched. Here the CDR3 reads CATSVPTSINDEQFF. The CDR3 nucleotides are TGTGCCACCAGCGTCCCGACTAGCATAAACGATGAGCAGTTCTTC.

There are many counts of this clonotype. CDR3 sequence: CSVSGSSYNEQFF. In DNA form, the CDR3 reads TGCAGCGTTAGCGGGAGTTCCTACAATGAGCAGTTCTTC. This chain connects TRBV29-1 to TRBJ2-1, with TRBD2 matching over 8 bases. V was pared by 5 bases and J by 1 base, with 1 base of the junction left unmatched. The CDR3 spans 13 residues. CDR1 is SQVTM and CDR2 is ANQGSEA in the germline V gene.

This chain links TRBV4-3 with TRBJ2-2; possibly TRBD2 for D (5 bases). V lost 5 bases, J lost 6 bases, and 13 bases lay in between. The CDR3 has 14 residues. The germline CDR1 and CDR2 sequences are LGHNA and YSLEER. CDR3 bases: TGCGCCAGCAGCGAGGGCCATGAGGCCGGGGAGCTGTTTTTT. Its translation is CASSEGHEAGELFF.

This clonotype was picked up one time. This CDR3 is CASSHTSGETYEQYF. The CDR3 nucleotides read TGTGCCAGCAGCCATACTAGCGGGGAAACCTACGAGCAGTACTTC. The chain combines TRBV4-2 with TRBJ2-7; 10 nucleotides agree with TRBD2. The germline V gene has CDR1 LGHNA and CDR2 YNFKEQ. V lost 3 bases, J lost 2 bases, and 4 bases stayed unmatched. The CDR3 loop spans 15 amino acids.

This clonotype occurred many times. The chain's CDR3 is CSAPDRTSGNTIYF. CDR3 nucleotides: TGCAGTGCTCCCGACAGGACCTCTGGAAACACCATATATTTT. The chain combines TRBV20-1 with TRBJ1-3; possibly TRBD1 for D (6 bases). CDR3 length equals 14 residues. Trimming left V 5 bases short and J 0 bases short, with 11 bases between. The germline V gene encodes CDR1 DFQATT and CDR2 SNEGSKA (reference sequence).

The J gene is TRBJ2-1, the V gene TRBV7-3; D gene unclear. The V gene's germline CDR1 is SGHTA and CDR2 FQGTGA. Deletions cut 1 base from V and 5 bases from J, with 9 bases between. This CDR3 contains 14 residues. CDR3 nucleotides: TGTGCCAGCAGCTTAAGCCCTAACAACAATGAGCAGTTCTTC. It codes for CASSLSPNNNEQFF.

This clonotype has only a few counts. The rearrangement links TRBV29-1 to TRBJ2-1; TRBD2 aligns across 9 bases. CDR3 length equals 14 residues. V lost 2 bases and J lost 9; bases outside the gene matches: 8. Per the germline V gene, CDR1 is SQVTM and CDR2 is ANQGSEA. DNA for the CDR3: TGCAGCGTTGAAAGGGCCGGGACTAGCTCTGAGCAGTTCTTC. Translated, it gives CSVERAGTSSEQFF.

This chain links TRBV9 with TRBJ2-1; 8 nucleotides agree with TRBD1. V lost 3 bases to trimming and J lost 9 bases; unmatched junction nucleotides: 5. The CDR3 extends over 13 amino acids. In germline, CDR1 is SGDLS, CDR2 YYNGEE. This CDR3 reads CASSARQGFEQFF. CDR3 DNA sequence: TGTGCCAGCAGCGCGAGACAGGGGTTTGAGCAGTTCTTC. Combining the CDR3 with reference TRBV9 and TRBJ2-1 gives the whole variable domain DSGVTQTPKHLITATGQRVTLRCSPRSGDLSVYWYQQSLDQGLQFLIQYYNGEERAKGNILERFSAQQFPDLHSELNLSSLELGDSALYFCASSARQGFEQFFGPGTRLTVL.

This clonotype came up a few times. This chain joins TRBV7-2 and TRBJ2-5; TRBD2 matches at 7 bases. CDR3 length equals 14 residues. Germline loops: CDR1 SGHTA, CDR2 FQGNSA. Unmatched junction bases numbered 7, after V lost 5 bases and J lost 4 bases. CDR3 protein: CASSRPGGGETQYF. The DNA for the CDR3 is TGTGCCAGCAGCCGTCCGGGAGGCGGAGAGACCCAGTACTTC.

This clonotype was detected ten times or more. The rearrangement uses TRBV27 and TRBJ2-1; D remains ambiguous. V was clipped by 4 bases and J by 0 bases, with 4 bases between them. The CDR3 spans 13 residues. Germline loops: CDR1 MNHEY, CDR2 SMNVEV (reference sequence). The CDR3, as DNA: TGTGCCAGCAGTTACGGCTCCTACAATGAGCAGTTCTTC. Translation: CASSYGSYNEQFF.